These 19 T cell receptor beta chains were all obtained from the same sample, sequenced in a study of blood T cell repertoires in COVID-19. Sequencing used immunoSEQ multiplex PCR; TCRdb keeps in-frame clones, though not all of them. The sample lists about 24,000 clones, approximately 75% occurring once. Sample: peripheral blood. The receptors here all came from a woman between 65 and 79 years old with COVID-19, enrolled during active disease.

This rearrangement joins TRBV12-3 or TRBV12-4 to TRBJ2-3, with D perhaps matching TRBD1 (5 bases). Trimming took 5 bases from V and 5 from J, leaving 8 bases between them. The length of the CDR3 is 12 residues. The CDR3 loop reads CASSGRGDTQYF. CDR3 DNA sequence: TGTGCCAGCAGTGGTAGGGGAGATACGCAGTATTTT.

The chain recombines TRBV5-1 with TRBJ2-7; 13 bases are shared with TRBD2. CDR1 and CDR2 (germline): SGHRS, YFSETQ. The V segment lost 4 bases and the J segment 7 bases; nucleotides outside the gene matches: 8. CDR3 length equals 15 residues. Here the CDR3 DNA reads TGCGCCAGCAGCCCCGGACTAGCGGGGGTGAGTGAGCAGTACTTC. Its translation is CASSPGLAGVSEQYF. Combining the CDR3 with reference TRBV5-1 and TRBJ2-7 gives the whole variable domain KAGVTQTPRYLIKTRGQQVTLSCSPISGHRSVSWYQQTPGQGLQFLFEYFSETQRNKGNFPGRFSGRQFSNSRSEMNVSTLELGDSALYLCASSPGLAGVSEQYFGPGTRLTVT.

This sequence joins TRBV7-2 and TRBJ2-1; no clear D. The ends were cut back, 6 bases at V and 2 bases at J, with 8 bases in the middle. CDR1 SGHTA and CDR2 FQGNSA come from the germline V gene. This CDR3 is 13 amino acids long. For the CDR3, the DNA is TGTGCCAGCAGTTCCATTGCCTACAATGAGCAGTTCTTC. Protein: CASSSIAYNEQFF.

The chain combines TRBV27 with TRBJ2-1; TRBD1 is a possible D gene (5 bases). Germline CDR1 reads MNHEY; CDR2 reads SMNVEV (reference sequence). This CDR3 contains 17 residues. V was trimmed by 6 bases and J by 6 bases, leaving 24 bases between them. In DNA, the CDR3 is TGTGCCAGCAGCCGTCCCGAAGGGGCCACCTCTCGCAATGAGCAGTTCTTC. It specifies CASSRPEGATSRNEQFF.

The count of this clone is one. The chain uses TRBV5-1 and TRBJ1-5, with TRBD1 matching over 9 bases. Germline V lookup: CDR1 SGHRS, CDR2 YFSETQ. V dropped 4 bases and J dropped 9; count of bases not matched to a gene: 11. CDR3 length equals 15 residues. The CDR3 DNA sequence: TGCGCCAGCAGCCCCCGGACAGGGGTTGAGGGGCCCCAGCATTTT. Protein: CASSPRTGVEGPQHF.

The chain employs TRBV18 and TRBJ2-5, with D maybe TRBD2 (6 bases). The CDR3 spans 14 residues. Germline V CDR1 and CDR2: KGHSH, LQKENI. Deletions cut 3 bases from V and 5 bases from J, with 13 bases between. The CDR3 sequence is CASSPDTGGETQYF. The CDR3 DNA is TGTGCCAGCTCACCCGATACCGGAGGGGAGACCCAGTACTTC.

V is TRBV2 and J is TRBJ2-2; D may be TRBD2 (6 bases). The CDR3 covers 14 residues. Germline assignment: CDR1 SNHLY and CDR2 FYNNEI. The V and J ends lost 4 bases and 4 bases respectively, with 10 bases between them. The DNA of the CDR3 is TGTGCCAGCAGTGCGACTAGGGCCACCGGGGAGCTGTTTTTT. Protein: CASSATRATGELFF. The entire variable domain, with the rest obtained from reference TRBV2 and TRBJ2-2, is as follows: EPEVTQTPSHQVTQMGQEVILRCVPISNHLYFYWYRQILGQKVEFLVSFYNNEISEKSEIFDDQFSVERPDGSNFTLKIRSTKLEDSAMYFCASSATRATGELFFGEGSRLTVL.

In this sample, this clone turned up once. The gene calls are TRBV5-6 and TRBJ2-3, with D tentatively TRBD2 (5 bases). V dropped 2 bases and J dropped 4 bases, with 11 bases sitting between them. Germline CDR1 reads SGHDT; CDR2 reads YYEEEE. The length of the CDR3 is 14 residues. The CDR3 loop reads CASSFSASPDTQYF. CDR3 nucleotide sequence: TGTGCCAGCAGCTTTTCGGCTAGCCCAGATACGCAGTATTTT.

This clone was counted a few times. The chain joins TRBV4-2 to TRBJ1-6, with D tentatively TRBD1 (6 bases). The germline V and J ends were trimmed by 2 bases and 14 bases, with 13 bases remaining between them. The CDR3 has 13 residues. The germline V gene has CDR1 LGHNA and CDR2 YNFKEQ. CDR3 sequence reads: CASSQSDRPALHF. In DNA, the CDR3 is TGTGCCAGCAGCCAATCAGACAGGCCCGCCCTCCACTTT.

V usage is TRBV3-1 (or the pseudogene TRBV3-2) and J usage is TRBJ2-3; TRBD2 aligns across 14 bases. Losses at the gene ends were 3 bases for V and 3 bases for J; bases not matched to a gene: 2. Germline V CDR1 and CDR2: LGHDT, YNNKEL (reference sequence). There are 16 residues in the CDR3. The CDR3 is CASSQGLAGVTDTQYF. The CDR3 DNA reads TGTGCCAGCAGCCAGGGACTAGCGGGGGTGACAGATACGCAGTATTTT.

The CDR3 bases are TGTGCCAGCAGCGTAGGTCTACTAGCGGGGACAGATACGCAGTATTTT. As protein: CASSVGLLAGTDTQYF. This chain links TRBV9 with TRBJ2-3, with 10 nucleotides matching TRBD2. Looked up from germline, CDR1 is SGDLS and CDR2 is YYNGEE. Losses at the gene ends were 0 bases for V and 3 bases for J; bases not matched to a gene: 4. This CDR3 is 16 amino acids long.

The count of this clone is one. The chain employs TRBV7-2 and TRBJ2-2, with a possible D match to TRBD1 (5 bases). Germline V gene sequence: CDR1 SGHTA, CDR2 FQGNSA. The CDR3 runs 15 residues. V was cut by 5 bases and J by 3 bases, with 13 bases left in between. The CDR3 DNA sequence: TGTGCCAGCAGCGAAGGTGGCAGGGACACCGGGGAGCTGTTTTTT. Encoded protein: CASSEGGRDTGELFF.

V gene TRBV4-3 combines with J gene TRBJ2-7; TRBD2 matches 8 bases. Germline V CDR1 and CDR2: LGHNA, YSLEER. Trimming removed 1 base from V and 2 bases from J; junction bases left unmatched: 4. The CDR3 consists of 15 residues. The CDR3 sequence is CASSQVAGGPYEQYV. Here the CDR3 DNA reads TGCGCCAGCAGCCAAGTCGCGGGAGGACCCTACGAGCAGTACGTC.

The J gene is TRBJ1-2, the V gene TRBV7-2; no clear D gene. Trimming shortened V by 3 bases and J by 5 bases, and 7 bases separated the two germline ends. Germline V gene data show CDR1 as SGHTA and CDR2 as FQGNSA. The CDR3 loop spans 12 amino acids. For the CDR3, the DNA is TGTGCCAGCAGCTTCCAGGATTATGGCTACACCTTC. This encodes CASSFQDYGYTF.

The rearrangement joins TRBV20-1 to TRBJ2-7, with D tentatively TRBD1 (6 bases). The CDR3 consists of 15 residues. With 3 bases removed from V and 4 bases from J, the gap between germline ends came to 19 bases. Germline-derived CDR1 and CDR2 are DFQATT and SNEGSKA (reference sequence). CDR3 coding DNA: TGCAGTGCTAGTCAAACAGGGCAAAGTGTGTACGAGCAGTACTTC. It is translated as CSASQTGQSVYEQYF.

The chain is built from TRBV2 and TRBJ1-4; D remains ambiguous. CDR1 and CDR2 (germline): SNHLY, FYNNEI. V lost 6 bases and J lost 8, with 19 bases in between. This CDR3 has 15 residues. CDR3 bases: TGTGCCAGCAGCCAAGCCGGGAGTCTCGAAGAAAAACTGTTTTTT. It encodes CASSQAGSLEEKLFF.

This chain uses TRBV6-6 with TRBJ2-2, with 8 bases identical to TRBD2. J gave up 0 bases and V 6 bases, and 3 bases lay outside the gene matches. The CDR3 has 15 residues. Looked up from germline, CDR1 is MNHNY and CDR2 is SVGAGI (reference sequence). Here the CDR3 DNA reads TGTGCCAGCAGGCCGGGGGGGCCGAACACCGGGGAGCTGTTTTTT. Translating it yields CASRPGGPNTGELFF.

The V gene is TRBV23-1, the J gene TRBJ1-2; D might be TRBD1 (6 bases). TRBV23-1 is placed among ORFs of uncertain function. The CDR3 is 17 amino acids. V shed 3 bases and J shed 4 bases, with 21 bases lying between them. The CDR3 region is CASSHSGVQGVFYGYTF. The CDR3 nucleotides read TGCGCCAGCAGTCACTCCGGGGTACAGGGAGTTTTCTATGGCTACACCTTC.

The CDR3 nucleotides read TGTGCCAGCAGTCTAGATGCGGAGGGCCTTTACTATTTT. Its translation: CASSLDAEGLYYF. The V gene is TRBV2, the J gene TRBJ2-3; D possibly corresponds to TRBD2 (6 bases). Per germline, CDR1 SNHLY and CDR2 FYNNEI. V lost 5 bases, J lost 15 bases, and 21 bases lay in between. The CDR3 extends over 13 amino acids.